This T cell receptor beta chain emerged from a study of cytomegalovirus exposure and HLA in healthy donors. Study-level background: Earlier results showed roughly 110 million unique TCR beta sequences derived from 150 million to 200 million T cells. Points from the study as a whole: Rarity characterized most TCR sequences, yet some public TCRs appeared in many donors. The likely origin of a cluster of highly shared sequence variants was a sequencing artifact.

A remark on this clone: The antigen is not known.

With 0 bases removed from V and 7 bases from J, the gap between germline ends came to 5 bases. This CDR3 comprises 12 residues. Germline lookup yields CDR1 SGHRS and CDR2 YFSETQ. Researchers ran the PCR with 60 Vbeta and 13 Jbeta primers. Clones were read by immunoSEQ multiplex PCR, and TCRdb kept only the in-frame ones, dropping some. This sample has tens of thousands of clones, with roughly 80% found just once. The chain has TRBV5-1 and TRBJ2-1, with a possible D match to TRBD2 (5 bases). This clonotype originated in a man aged 25-45 years in good health and CMV-seronegative. The specimen sequenced was PBMCs. DNA for the CDR3: TGCGCCAGCAGCTTGGGGGAGAATGAGCAGTTCTTC. It is translated as CASSLGENEQFF.